This T cell receptor beta chain was sequenced during a study of CD8 T cells in Susac syndrome (dated by TCRdb to the late 2010s). About the study as a whole: Whether CD8+ T cell activation and differentiation in Susac syndrome was antigen driven was tested using repertoire sequencing. The study compared CD8+ T cell repertoire clonality among roughly 12 healthy donors, 14 Susac syndrome patients and some 16 multiple sclerosis patients.

General study outcomes and caveats: The number of individuals in the TCR sequencing and HLA analysis was recognized as being relatively small.

V loses 0 bases of germline sequence and J loses 5 bases, and the interval between the two ends is 22 bases. The CDR1 and CDR2 encoded by the germline V gene (reference sequence) are GTSNPN and SVGIG. The CDR3 starts with the cysteine, ends with the phenylalanine, and has 17 residues. Left in the record is the CDR3 DNA by itself, 51 bases read in frame from the first base. Peripheral blood CD8+ and CD4+ T cells from healthy donors, Susac syndrome patients and multiple sclerosis patients were profiled by high-throughput TCR beta sequencing. The multiple sclerosis controls were treatment-naive patients whose relapsing-remitting disease, either stable or active, fulfilled the revised McDonald criteria. Bulk CD8+ and CD4+ T cells were purified by magnetic negative isolation, whereas CD8+ TEMRA cells were enriched by FACS. Blood was collected in EDTA tubes and processed within 24 hours, with PBMCs isolated through density gradient centrifugation. PBMCs intended for TCR sequencing were cryopreserved in liquid nitrogen and were subsequently thawed in a 37 degrees C water bath. A purity of at least 90% was achieved for sorted or isolated CD4+, CD8+ and CD8+ TEMRA cells.

RNA was extracted using the RNeasy kit, and roughly 0.45 to 1 microgram was reverse transcribed with random hexamers. TCR beta CDR3 regions were amplified with the immunoSEQ multiplex PCR assay covering 54 Vbeta and 13 Jbeta segments. Bias from PCR amplification was corrected by using a synthetic template baseline for primer optimization and for computational correction. The original methods were these. Only productive sequences were kept, with reads annotated to V, D and J genes according to IMGT and analyzed in immunoSEQ Analyzer. Clonality was calculated as one minus the Shannon entropy normalized by log2 of the number of productive unique sequences. For each patient and control, public and private clones were evaluated within the 100 most prevalent clones. Clones were defined as Susac-specific if absent from the healthy and MS cohorts, from under 1,200 published viral clones and from other ImmuneACCESS disease sequences. Using fastp trimming at Q25 and MiXCR clonotype assembly, TCRdb reanalyzed the public sequencing data and kept in-frame beta chains. Each CDR3 protein gets just one entry, which takes the most common genes and DNA from the rows behind it. The V and J calls reflect TCRdb's pipeline rather than the authors' work. The table for this sample lists 130,000 or so distinct CDR3 sequences; around 80% of them were counted only once. The ten top clones hold roughly 0.53% of the sample.

This clonotype was observed once. The antigen this receptor binds is unknown. The input lacks base qualities; no much larger clone sits a single base away. A single read counts as weak evidence. This receptor chain uses TRBV30 and TRBJ1-2, and possibly TRBD1, on 5 matching bases. The specimen was CD8+ T cells from PBMCs. This TCR was recovered from a human donor with multiple sclerosis. CDR3 region: CAWSVLLGQGILYGYTF. The bases read TGTGCCTGGAGTGTACTGCTGGGGCAGGGTATTTTATATGGCTACACCTTC.